Included here is one TCR beta chain sequence, with context. Its antigen is unidentified. The CDR3 runs 14 residues. The V gene lost 6 bases and the J gene lost 5 bases, with 16 bases spanning the gap. Germline CDR1 MNHEY, CDR2 SMNVEV (reference sequence). In the source study's methods: There were rare matches between patient CD8+ clones larger than 1% and published virus-specific TCRB sequences. The method was immunoSEQ multiplex PCR; TCRdb's version includes in-frame clones alone and lacks a portion of them. The V and J calls and the clone size are those of that table, but D and trimming were determined from the DNA. The sample records roughly 14,000 clones, over 75% being singletons. The sample is drawn from a study of somatic mutations in cytotoxic T cells in rheumatoid arthritis. Notes on the study in general: CD8+ T cells showed clonality that did not differ significantly between patients with rheumatoid arthritis and age-matched healthy controls. For patients with rheumatoid arthritis, CD8+ clonality went up with age, while healthy controls showed no such change.

This sequence was found in an adult with rheumatoid arthritis. The V and J genes are TRBV27 and TRBJ1-2, with D perhaps TRBD1 (6 bases). Sequences were obtained from CD8+ T cells sorted from blood. CDR3 nucleotides: TGTGCCAGCAGCCCGTCGGACAGTTTTTATGGCTACACCTTC. This codes for CASSPSDSFYGYTF.